This passage covers 21 T cell receptor beta chains from one sample sequenced in a study of shared clonotypes between healthy human individuals. TCRdb's copy holds only in-frame clones and misses some; the assay was immunoSEQ multiplex PCR. In the table there are over 1.4 million clones, roughly 96% of which are singletons. The specimen sequenced was naive CD4+ T cells sorted from blood. Subset in this sample: CD45RA+ positively selected. These TCRs come from a man aged 30 to 39 in good health.

The rearrangement uses TRBV7-9 and TRBJ2-2, with TRBD2 matching 14 bases. The CDR3 extends over 17 amino acids. Germline CDR1 is SEHNR and CDR2 is FQNEAQ (reference sequence). V dropped 9 bases and J dropped 7; count of bases not matched to a gene: 13. The CDR3 coding sequence is TGTGCCAGAGGAGGAAAGACTAGCGGGAGGGATGGCGGGGAGCTGTTTTTT. This sequence encodes CARGGKTSGRDGGELFF. Full variable domain (outside the CDR3, taken from reference TRBV7-9 and TRBJ2-2): DTGVSQNPRHKITKRGQNVTFRCDPISEHNRLYWYRQTLGQGPEFLTYFQNEAQLEKSRLLSDRFSAERPKGSFSTLEIQRTEQGDSAMYLCARGGKTSGRDGGELFFGEGSRLTVL.

The chain employs TRBV7-9 and TRBJ2-1; the D gene is possibly TRBD2 (5 bases). Between the trimmed V and J ends, which lost 1 base and 7 bases, there was a span of 11 bases. The CDR3 spans 14 residues. Germline assignment: CDR1 SEHNR and CDR2 FQNEAQ (reference sequence). CDR3 protein: CASSLGGAKNEQFF. CDR3 nucleotides: TGTGCCAGCAGCTTAGGGGGAGCGAAGAATGAGCAGTTCTTC.

CDR3 protein: CASSLGRVTGEQYF. CDR3 DNA: TGTGCCAGCAGCTTAGGGAGGGTGACGGGAGAGCAGTACTTC. The V gene is TRBV5-4, the J gene TRBJ2-7, with TRBD2 matching over 7 bases. Germline-derived CDR1 and CDR2 are SGHNT and YYREEE (reference sequence). V lost 2 bases and J lost 7; bases outside the gene matches: 9. The CDR3 extends over 14 amino acids.

This clone showed up just once. This chain uses TRBV14 with TRBJ2-1, with TRBD2 identical over 9 bases. Germline CDR1 and CDR2: SGHDN and FVKESK. This CDR3 has 20 amino acids. Trimming cost V 0 bases and J 6 bases; bases outside gene matches: 18. The CDR3 protein is CASSQDPPFHGAGGGNEQFF. The CDR3 region has the DNA TGTGCCAGCAGCCAAGATCCCCCCTTCCACGGCGCGGGAGGGGGCAATGAGCAGTTCTTC. Filled out from reference TRBV14 and TRBJ2-1, the complete variable domain reads EAGVTQFPSHSVIEKGQTVTLRCDPISGHDNLYWYRRVMGKEIKFLLHFVKESKQDESGMPNNRFLAERTGGTYSTLKVQPAELEDSGVYFCASSQDPPFHGAGGGNEQFFGPGTRLTVL.

This rearrangement joins TRBV11-2 to TRBJ2-1, with TRBD2 matching over 10 bases. This CDR3 has 17 amino acids. The V and J ends lost 0 bases and 4 bases, in that order; junction bases with no gene match: 6. Germline CDR1 reads SGHAT; CDR2 reads FQNNGV. This CDR3 is CASSLDTAGGQYNEQFF. The CDR3 nucleotides read TGTGCCAGCAGCTTAGATACAGCGGGAGGGCAGTACAATGAGCAGTTCTTC.

This chain connects TRBV30 to TRBJ2-5; 7 bases are a match to TRBD1. Trimming at V came to 5 bases and at J to 4 bases, leaving 1 base not matched to a gene. This CDR3 contains 11 residues. Germline V CDR1 and CDR2: GTSNPN, SVGIG (reference sequence). CDR3 sequence: CAWDRVETQYF. The CDR3 DNA is TGTGCCTGGGACAGGGTAGAGACCCAGTACTTC.

This clone has just one count. The chain couples TRBV28 to TRBJ1-4; D is uncertain. The V gene's germline CDR1 is MDHEN and CDR2 SYDVKM. V gave up 2 bases and J gave up 3 bases, with 7 bases separating them. The CDR3 covers 14 residues. DNA for the CDR3: TGTGCCAGCAGTTTACTTGGGTCTAATGAAAAACTGTTTTTT. It is translated as CASSLLGSNEKLFF.

The chain carries TRBV7-9 and TRBJ1-1; the D gene is possibly TRBD1 (6 bases). The CDR3 runs 15 residues. From germline, CDR1 is SEHNR and CDR2 FQNEAQ (reference sequence). V gave up 4 bases and J gave up 1 base, with 13 bases separating them. The CDR3 region has the DNA TGTGCCAGCAGCTGGGGGCGGGGTTGGAACACTGAAGCTTTCTTT. Protein sequence: CASSWGRGWNTEAFF.

A note on this clone: This specimen includes other DNA sequences encoding the same CDR3. The V and J genes are TRBV9 and TRBJ2-5; D is undetermined. CDR3 size: 13 residues. The germline CDR1 and CDR2 sequences are SGDLS and YYNGEE. Trimming removed 0 bases at V and 1 base at J, with 4 bases between. The CDR3 DNA follows: TGTGCCAGCAGCGTAGGCATCCAAGAGACCCAGTACTTC. Translation gives CASSVGIQETQYF.

This rearrangement joins TRBV2 to TRBJ2-1, with D unresolved. The germline V and J ends were trimmed by 5 bases and 13 bases, with 18 bases remaining between them. The CDR3 totals 13 residues. Germline CDR1 is SNHLY and CDR2 is FYNNEI. The CDR3, as DNA: TGTGCCAGCAGTAGTTCTAGATTTGATGTTCAGTTCTTC. It specifies CASSSSRFDVQFF.

The CDR3 loop is CASSKADPRPHRNYGYTF. As DNA, the CDR3 is TGTGCCAGCAGCAAAGCGGACCCCCGTCCCCACCGAAACTATGGCTACACCTTC. V gene TRBV21-1 combines with J gene TRBJ1-2. TRBV21-1 is a recognized pseudogene. This CDR3 comprises 18 residues.

CDR3 amino acids: CASVGGTPLPHEQYF. CDR3 nucleotides: TGTGCCAGCGTCGGGGGGACACCCTTGCCCCACGAGCAGTACTTC. This chain connects TRBV28 to TRBJ2-7, with TRBD2 as a possible D gene (7 bases). With 8 bases removed from V and 5 bases from J, the gap between germline ends came to 22 bases. The V gene's germline CDR1 is MDHEN and CDR2 SYDVKM. The CDR3 length is 15 residues.

The chain combines TRBV5-1 with TRBJ2-5; no definite D call. This CDR3 comprises 15 residues. From germline, CDR1 is SGHRS and CDR2 YFSETQ. The ends were cut back, 1 base at V and 1 base at J, with 11 bases in the middle. Here the CDR3 DNA reads TGCGCCAGCAGCTTGTCCCCCCTCAGCCAAGAGACCCAGTACTTC. Translation: CASSLSPLSQETQYF.

The J gene is TRBJ2-1, the V gene TRBV12-5, with TRBD2 matching 8 bases. Trimming cost V 4 bases and J 5 bases; bases outside gene matches: 10. The germline V gene has CDR1 LGHNT and CDR2 FRNRAP. This CDR3 comprises 16 residues. The CDR3 sequence: CASGSLRPGGDNEQFF. Here the CDR3 DNA reads TGTGCTAGTGGTTCCCTCCGGCCCGGGGGGGACAATGAGCAGTTCTTC. The full variable domain, rest sourced from reference TRBV12-5 and TRBJ2-1, is DARVTQTPRHKVTEMGQEVTMRCQPILGHNTVFWYRQTMMQGLELLAYFRNRAPLDDSGMPKDRFSAEMPDATLATLKIQPSEPRDSAVYFCASGSLRPGGDNEQFFGPGTRLTVL.

This chain joins TRBV5-1 and TRBJ1-4, with D uncertain. Per the germline V gene, CDR1 is SGHRS and CDR2 is YFSETQ. This CDR3 has 16 residues. V lost 5 bases to trimming and J lost 5 bases, with 19 bases between them. The CDR3 reads CASRQASGRGNEKLFF. The CDR3 nucleotides are TGCGCCAGCAGACAAGCGTCTGGGCGCGGGAATGAAAAACTGTTTTTT.

V gene TRBV6-5 combines with J gene TRBJ2-6; 9 bases fit TRBD1. The CDR3 is 16 amino acids. The germline V gene encodes CDR1 MNHEY and CDR2 SVGAGI. The ends lost 2 bases at V and 2 bases at J; junction bases unmatched: 1. The chain's CDR3 is CASSYHRGPGANVLTF. CDR3 in DNA: TGTGCCAGCAGTTACCACAGGGGGCCTGGGGCCAACGTCCTGACTTTC.

The V call is TRBV19, the J call TRBJ1-4; 7 bases are a match to TRBD1. There are 14 residues in the CDR3. The J segment lost 8 bases and the V segment lost 5 bases, leaving 8 bases of the junction unmatched. Germline V lookup: CDR1 LNHDA, CDR2 SQIVND (reference sequence). The CDR3 DNA follows: TGTGCCAGTAGTGGTCAACGCAGGGGGGAAAAACTGTTTTTT. It is translated as CASSGQRRGEKLFF.

On this clone itself: This sample also contains other DNA sequences that code for the same CDR3. The chain links TRBV5-4 to TRBJ2-2, with unresolved D. The V end lost 5 bases, the J end lost 3 bases, and 5 bases lay between the germline ends. Germline V lookup: CDR1 SGHNT, CDR2 YYREEE (reference sequence). This CDR3 is built from 12 residues. The CDR3 region has the DNA TGTGCCAGCAGTCCAGACACCGGGGAGCTGTTTTTT. The encoded protein is CASSPDTGELFF.

This chain links TRBV5-1 with TRBJ2-4, with D possibly being TRBD1 or TRBD2 (5 bases each). The CDR3 has 15 amino acids. Trimming took 4 bases from V and 8 from J, leaving 19 bases between them. Germline V lookup: CDR1 SGHRS, CDR2 YFSETQ. CDR3 DNA: TGCGCCAGCAGCCCCGGAAGGATTCTGGGGGACATTCAGTACTTC. This gives the protein CASSPGRILGDIQYF.

This rearrangement joins TRBV6-5 to TRBJ2-2; D ambiguous. The V and J ends lost 1 base and 3 bases respectively, with 9 bases between them. The length of the CDR3 is 15 residues. Germline V lookup: CDR1 MNHEY, CDR2 SVGAGI. The CDR3 sequence: CASSYFAPDTGELFF. The CDR3 coding sequence is TGTGCCAGCAGTTACTTTGCTCCGGACACCGGGGAGCTGTTTTTT.

The chain is built from TRBV5-5 and TRBJ2-7, with TRBD2 identical over 8 bases. With 4 bases clipped from V and 0 bases from J, the junction kept 6 bases outside the gene matches. Germline V lookup: CDR1 SGHKS, CDR2 YYEKEE (reference sequence). CDR3 length equals 15 residues. The CDR3 loop reads CASSRFAGGSYEQYF. DNA of the CDR3: TGTGCCAGCAGCCGCTTCGCGGGAGGCTCCTACGAGCAGTACTTC.